The 20 T cell receptor beta chains reported below all come from one sample, sequenced in a study of T cells in Graves' hyperthyroidism and ophthalmopathy. It was RNA transcripts that yielded the amplified TCR beta CDR3 regions. Initially, a first-round RT-PCR of the TCR CDR3 employed the HTBI primer set. One entry per CDR3 protein results from TCRdb running MiXCR on the multiplex PCR reads. The table includes approximately 710,000 distinct CDR3 sequences, 17% detected once. Source material: blood. Source of these receptors: a man between 45 and 60 years old with Graves' hyperthyroidism.

This clonotype showed up many times. Compared with germline, one end of the junction differs, possibly owing to a read error. The V and J genes are TRBV5-1 and TRBJ1-1, with D tentatively TRBD1 (6 bases). The CDR3 length is 12 residues. The germline V gene has CDR1 SGHRS and CDR2 YFSETQ. The CDR3 here is CASSLQGTEAFF. The DNA of the CDR3 is TGTGCCAGCAGTTTACAGGGCACTGAAGCTTTCTTT.

This clonotype was found many times. The V and J genes are TRBV6-1 and TRBJ1-3, with TRBD1 identical over 7 bases. Germline lookup yields CDR1 MNHNS and CDR2 SASEGT. The CDR3 covers 13 residues. J was trimmed by 5 bases and V by 4 bases; bases with no gene match: 2. The CDR3 here is CASSGQGRNTIYF. In DNA form, the CDR3 reads TGTGCCAGCAGTGGACAGGGACGAAACACCATATATTTT.

This clonotype was detected ten times or more. This chain uses TRBV29-1 with TRBJ2-1, with 7 bases that match TRBD1. The CDR3 totals 13 residues. The germline gives CDR1 SQVTM, CDR2 ANQGSEA. Trimming removed 7 bases from V and 1 base from J; junction bases left unmatched: 4. CDR3 DNA: TGCAGCGGAGGACAGGATTCCTACAATGAGCAGTTCTTC. Its protein is CSGGQDSYNEQFF.

This clonotype was counted ten times or more. The V and J genes are TRBV10-3 and TRBJ2-3, with D perhaps TRBD2 (6 bases). Germline assignment: CDR1 ENHRY and CDR2 SYGVKD. The CDR3 spans 15 residues. V was trimmed by 2 bases and J by 3 bases, leaving 12 bases between them. The CDR3 here is CAISEETSWTDTQYF. CDR3 bases: TGTGCCATCAGTGAGGAGACTAGTTGGACAGATACGCAGTATTTT.

This chain links TRBV18 with TRBJ2-1, with a possible D match to TRBD2 (6 bases). The germline V gene has CDR1 KGHSH and CDR2 LQKENI. V was cut by 1 base and J by 10 bases, with 14 bases left in between. The CDR3 has 14 amino acids. The CDR3 nucleotides are TGTGCCAGCTCACCACTTCGATTCGGAGGGGAGCAGTTCTTC. This sequence encodes CASSPLRFGGEQFF.

Ten or more counts support this clonotype. The gene calls are TRBV10-3 and TRBJ2-7, with no clear D. Trimming left V 6 bases short and J 0 bases short, with 9 bases between. Germline V gene lookup returns CDR1 ENHRY and CDR2 SYGVKD. This CDR3 is 13 amino acids long. This CDR3 is CAISRDDSYEQYF. The CDR3 nucleotides are TGTGCCATCAGCAGAGACGACTCCTACGAGCAGTACTTC.

The chain has TRBV6-1 and TRBJ1-4, with 8 bases matching TRBD1. The CDR3 is 16 amino acids. From germline, CDR1 is MNHNS and CDR2 SASEGT. After removal of 5 bases from V and 5 bases from J, the junction contained 10 bases not matched to a gene. CDR3 coding DNA: TGTGCCAGCAGTCCCCGATACTGGACAGGGAATGAAAAACTGTTTTTT. It is translated as CASSPRYWTGNEKLFF.

This clonotype appeared a few times. The chain recombines TRBV20-1 with TRBJ2-6; 10 bases match TRBD1. The ends lost 5 bases at V and 1 base at J; junction bases unmatched: 11. Germline-derived CDR1 and CDR2 are DFQATT and SNEGSKA (reference sequence). The CDR3 totals 18 residues. The CDR3 reads CSALPPTGGSSGANVLTF. The CDR3 DNA reads as TGCAGTGCTCTCCCCCCGACAGGGGGCTCTTCTGGGGCCAACGTCCTGACTTTC.

This clonotype was detected only a few times. The chain recombines TRBV18 with TRBJ1-1; D remains ambiguous. CDR1 is KGHSH and CDR2 is LQKENI in the germline V gene. The length of the CDR3 is 17 residues. Trimming pared 0 bases from V and 2 bases from J, leaving 16 bases between. CDR3 sequence reads: CASSPPKHGGGNTEAFF. The CDR3, as DNA: TGTGCCAGCTCACCACCTAAGCATGGAGGAGGCAACACTGAAGCTTTCTTT.

This clonotype was seen repeatedly, ten times or more. The chain uses TRBV11-2 and TRBJ2-7; D call uncertain. Trimming shortened V by 5 bases and J by 7 bases, and 9 bases separated the two germline ends. The length of the CDR3 is 11 residues. Germline-derived CDR1 and CDR2 are SGHAT and FQNNGV. CDR3 residues: CASSRLLEQYF. CDR3 nucleotide sequence: TGTGCCAGCAGCCGTCTCTTGGAGCAGTACTTC.

The rearrangement uses TRBV6-5 and TRBJ2-3; D is unresolved. Germline lookup yields CDR1 MNHEY and CDR2 SVGAGI. The CDR3 covers 14 residues. The ends were cut back, 0 bases at V and 2 bases at J, with 6 bases in the middle. As DNA, the CDR3 is TGTGCCAGCAGTTACTCGGGTCTCACAGATACGCAGTATTTT. This encodes CASSYSGLTDTQYF.

The chain joins TRBV3-1 to TRBJ2-7; perhaps TRBD2 as D (5 bases). The germline V and J ends were trimmed by 1 base and 6 bases, with 7 bases remaining between them. Germline V gene sequence: CDR1 LGHDT, CDR2 YNNKEL (reference sequence). This CDR3 comprises 12 residues. The CDR3 spells CASSQGAGEQYF. Here the CDR3 DNA reads TGTGCCAGCAGCCAAGGCGCGGGCGAGCAGTACTTC.

This clonotype has only a few counts. The V gene is TRBV20-1, the J gene TRBJ1-6; D is uncertain. The germline V and J ends were trimmed by 0 bases and 9 bases, with 18 bases remaining between them. This CDR3 has 16 amino acids. The V gene's germline CDR1 is DFQATT and CDR2 SNEGSKA (reference sequence). The CDR3 region has the DNA TGCAGTGCTAGAGATGGAGGAGCATTTGGCAGTTCACCCCTCCACTTT. Translation: CSARDGGAFGSSPLHF.

This clonotype occurred many times. The chain has TRBV27 and TRBJ1-4; 7 nucleotides align to TRBD1. The germline gives CDR1 MNHEY, CDR2 SMNVEV (reference sequence). With V trimmed by 4 bases and J by 8 bases, 7 bases remained unmatched. CDR3 length: 14 amino acids. CDR3 region: CASSSTGVGEKLFF. The CDR3 DNA reads as TGTGCCAGCAGTTCTACAGGGGTTGGAGAAAAACTGTTTTTT.

The chain is built from TRBV4-2 and TRBJ2-1; D is possibly TRBD1 or TRBD2 (5 bases each). The CDR3 runs 16 residues. CDR1 and CDR2 from the germline V gene are LGHNA and YNFKEQ. Trimming cost V 3 bases and J 0 bases, with 12 bases left between them. CDR3 bases: TGTGCCAGCAGCCACGGGACGCAGAGCTCCTACAATGAGCAGTTCTTC. This gives the protein CASSHGTQSSYNEQFF.

The genes are TRBV12-3 or TRBV12-4 and TRBJ2-3; TRBD2 aligns across 7 bases. V dropped 5 bases and J dropped 0; count of bases not matched to a gene: 2. CDR3 length equals 14 residues. This CDR3 is CASSQRDSTDTQYF. Here the CDR3 DNA reads TGTGCCAGCAGTCAGCGGGACAGCACAGATACGCAGTATTTT.

There are many counts of this clonotype. The V gene is TRBV30, the J gene TRBJ1-2; D might be TRBD1 (5 bases). The CDR3 sequence is 12 residues long. Trimming removed 3 bases at V and 3 bases at J, with 8 bases between. CDR1 and CDR2 from the germline V gene are GTSNPN and SVGIG (reference sequence). The CDR3 spells CAWSPGHYGYTF. CDR3 coding DNA: TGTGCCTGGAGCCCAGGGCACTATGGCTACACCTTC.

In its sample, this clonotype was seen many times. The chain uses TRBV7-9 and TRBJ1-5, with 9 nucleotides matching TRBD1. The V segment lost 5 bases and the J segment 0 bases; nucleotides outside the gene matches: 5. CDR1 and CDR2 (germline): SEHNR, FQNEAQ (reference sequence). This CDR3 is 16 amino acids long. The DNA for the CDR3 is TGTGCCAGCAGCGCTGGGACAGGGCTTAGCAATCAGCCCCAGCATTTT. Translated: CASSAGTGLSNQPQHF.

This clonotype was seen ten or more times. The rearrangement links TRBV29-1 to TRBJ2-5, with a weak D call TRBD1 (5 bases). V lost 3 bases and J 7 bases, leaving 15 bases between the germline ends. The CDR3 runs 13 residues. Germline values: CDR1 SQVTM, CDR2 ANQGSEA. The DNA for the CDR3 is TGCAGCGTTGAGAAGGACATGTCCAGGACCCAGTACTTC. Its protein product is CSVEKDMSRTQYF.

The count of this clonotype is one. A much larger clone differs by one base, so this may be a read error. V usage is TRBV6-2 or TRBV6-3 and J usage is TRBJ2-7, with D unresolved. This CDR3 contains 13 residues. Germline V gene data show CDR1 as MNHEY and CDR2 as SVGEGT. DNA of the CDR3: TGTGTCAGCAGTTACACGACTTCCTACGAGCAGTACTTC. It specifies CVSSYTTSYEQYF.